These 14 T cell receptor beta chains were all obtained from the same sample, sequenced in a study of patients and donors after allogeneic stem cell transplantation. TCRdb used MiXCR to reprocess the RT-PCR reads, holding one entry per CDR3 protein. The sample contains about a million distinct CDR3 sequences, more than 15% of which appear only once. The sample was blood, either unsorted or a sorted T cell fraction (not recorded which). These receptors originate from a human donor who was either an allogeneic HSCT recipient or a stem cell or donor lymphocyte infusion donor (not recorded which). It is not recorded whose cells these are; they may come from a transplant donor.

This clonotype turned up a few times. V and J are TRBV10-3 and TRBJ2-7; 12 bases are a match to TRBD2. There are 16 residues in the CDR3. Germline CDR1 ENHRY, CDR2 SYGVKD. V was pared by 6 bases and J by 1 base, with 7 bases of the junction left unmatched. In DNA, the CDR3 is TGTGCCATCAGCCCTGCTAGCGGGAGGGGATCCTACGAGCAGTACTTC. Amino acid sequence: CAISPASGRGSYEQYF.

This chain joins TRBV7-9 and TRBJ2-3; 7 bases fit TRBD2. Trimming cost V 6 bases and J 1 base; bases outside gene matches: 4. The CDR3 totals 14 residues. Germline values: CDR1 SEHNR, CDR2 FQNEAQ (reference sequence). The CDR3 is CASRAGFGTDTQYF. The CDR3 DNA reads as TGTGCCAGCAGAGCGGGGTTCGGCACAGATACGCAGTATTTT.

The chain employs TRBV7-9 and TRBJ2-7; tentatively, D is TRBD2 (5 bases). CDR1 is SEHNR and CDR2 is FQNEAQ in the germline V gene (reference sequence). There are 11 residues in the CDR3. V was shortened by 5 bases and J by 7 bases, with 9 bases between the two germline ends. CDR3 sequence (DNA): TGTGCCAGCAGCCGACTACGGGAGCAGTACTTC. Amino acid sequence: CASSRLREQYF. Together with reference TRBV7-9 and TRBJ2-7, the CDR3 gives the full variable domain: DTGVSQNPRHKITKRGQNVTFRCDPISEHNRLYWYRQTLGQGPEFLTYFQNEAQLEKSRLLSDRFSAERPKGSFSTLEIQRTEQGDSAMYLCASSRLREQYFGPGTRLTVT.

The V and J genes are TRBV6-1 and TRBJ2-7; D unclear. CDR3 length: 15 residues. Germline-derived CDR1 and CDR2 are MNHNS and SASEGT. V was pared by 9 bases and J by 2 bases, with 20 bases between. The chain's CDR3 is CASVPMWLVPYEQYF. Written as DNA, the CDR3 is TGTGCCAGTGTTCCGATGTGGCTTGTTCCCTACGAGCAGTACTTC.

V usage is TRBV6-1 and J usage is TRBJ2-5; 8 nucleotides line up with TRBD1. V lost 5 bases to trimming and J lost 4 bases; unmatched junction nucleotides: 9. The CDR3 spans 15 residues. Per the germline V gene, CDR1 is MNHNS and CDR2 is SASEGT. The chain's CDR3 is CASSKDRVGLETQYF. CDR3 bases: TGTGCCAGCAGTAAGGACAGGGTGGGCTTAGAGACCCAGTACTTC.

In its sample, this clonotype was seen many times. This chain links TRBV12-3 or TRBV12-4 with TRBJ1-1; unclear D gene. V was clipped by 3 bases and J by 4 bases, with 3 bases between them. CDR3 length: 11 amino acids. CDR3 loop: CASSLRTEAFF. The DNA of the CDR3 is TGTGCCAGCAGTTTGCGCACTGAAGCTTTCTTT.

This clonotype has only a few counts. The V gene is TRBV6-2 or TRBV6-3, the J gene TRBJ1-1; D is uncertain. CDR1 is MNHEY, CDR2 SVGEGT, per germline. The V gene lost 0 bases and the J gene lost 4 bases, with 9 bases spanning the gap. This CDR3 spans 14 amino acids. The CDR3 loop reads CASSYSTWRTEAFF. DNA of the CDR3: TGTGCCAGCAGTTACTCGACATGGCGCACTGAAGCTTTCTTT.

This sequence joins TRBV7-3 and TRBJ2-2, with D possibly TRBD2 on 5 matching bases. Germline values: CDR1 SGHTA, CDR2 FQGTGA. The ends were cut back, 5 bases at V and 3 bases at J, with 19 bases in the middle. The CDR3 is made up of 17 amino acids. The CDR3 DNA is TGTGCCAGCAGCCTCAGAAGAGGGAGCAACCACACCGGGGAGCTGTTTTTT. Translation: CASSLRRGSNHTGELFF.

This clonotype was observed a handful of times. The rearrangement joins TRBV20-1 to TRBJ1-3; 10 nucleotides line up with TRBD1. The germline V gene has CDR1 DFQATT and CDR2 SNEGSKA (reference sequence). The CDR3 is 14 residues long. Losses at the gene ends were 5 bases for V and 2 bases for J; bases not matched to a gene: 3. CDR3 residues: CSAGDRGTGNTIYF. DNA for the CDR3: TGCAGTGCTGGGGACAGGGGCACTGGAAACACCATATATTTT.

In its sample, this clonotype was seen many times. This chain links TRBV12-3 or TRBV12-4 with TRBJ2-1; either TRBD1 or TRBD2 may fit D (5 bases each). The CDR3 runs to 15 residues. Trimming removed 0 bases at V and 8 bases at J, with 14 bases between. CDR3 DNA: TGTGCCAGCAGTTTAGCTGGGGGAACAGTCCATGAGCAGTTCTTC. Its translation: CASSLAGGTVHEQFF.

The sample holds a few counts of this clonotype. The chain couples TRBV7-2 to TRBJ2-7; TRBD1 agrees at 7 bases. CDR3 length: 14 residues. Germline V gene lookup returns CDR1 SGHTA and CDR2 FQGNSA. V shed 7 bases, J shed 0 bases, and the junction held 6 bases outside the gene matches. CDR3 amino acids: CASNPQGNSYEQYF. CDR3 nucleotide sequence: TGTGCCAGCAACCCACAGGGGAACTCCTACGAGCAGTACTTC. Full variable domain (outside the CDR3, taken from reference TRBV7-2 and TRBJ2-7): GAGVSQSPSNKVTEKGKDVELRCDPISGHTALYWYRQSLGQGLEFLIYFQGNSAPDKSGLPSDRFSAERTGGSVSTLTIQRTQQEDSAVYLCASNPQGNSYEQYFGPGTRLTVT.

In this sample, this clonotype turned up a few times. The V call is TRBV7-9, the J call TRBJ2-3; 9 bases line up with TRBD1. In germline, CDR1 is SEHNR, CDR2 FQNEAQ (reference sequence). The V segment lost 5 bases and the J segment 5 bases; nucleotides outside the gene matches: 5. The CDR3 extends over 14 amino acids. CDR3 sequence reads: CASSTGGRRDTQYF. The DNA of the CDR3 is TGTGCCAGCAGCACAGGGGGCAGAAGAGATACGCAGTATTTT.

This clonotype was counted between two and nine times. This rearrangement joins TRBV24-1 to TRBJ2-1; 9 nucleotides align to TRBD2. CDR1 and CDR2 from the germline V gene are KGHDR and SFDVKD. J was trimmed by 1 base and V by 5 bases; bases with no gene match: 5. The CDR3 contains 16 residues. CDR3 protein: CATSVAGGTSYNEQFF. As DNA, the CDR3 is TGTGCCACCAGTGTTGCGGGAGGGACTTCCTACAATGAGCAGTTCTTC.

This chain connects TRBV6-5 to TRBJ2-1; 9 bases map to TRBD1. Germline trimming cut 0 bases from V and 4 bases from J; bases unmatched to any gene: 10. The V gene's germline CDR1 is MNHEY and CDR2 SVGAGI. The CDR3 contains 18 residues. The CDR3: CASSYSEDRGSNYNEQFF. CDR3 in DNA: TGTGCCAGCAGTTACTCGGAGGACAGGGGATCTAATTACAATGAGCAGTTCTTC.